This TCR beta chain was retrieved from a study of T cells after yellow fever vaccination. Overall study findings and caveats: Abundant clonotypes (contaminants from the bulk population) could be present in FACS-sorted repertoires.

Turning to this clonotype: Antigen: not known.

V gave up 0 bases and J gave up 2 bases; unmatched junction bases: 4. The CDR3 extends over 15 amino acids. Looked up from germline, CDR1 is SGHNT and CDR2 is YYREEE (reference sequence). TCRdb used MiXCR to reprocess the 5' RACE reads, holding one entry per CDR3 protein. The table includes a few hundred thousand distinct CDR3 sequences, roughly 3.3% detected once. Source: CD4+ T cells sorted from PBMCs, taken 10 days after the yellow fever booster vaccination. V gene TRBV5-4 combines with J gene TRBJ2-7; 8 bases align to TRBD2. This sequence originates from a man aged 18 to 30 who received the YFV17D yellow fever vaccine. The CDR3 protein is CASSLEDSGAYEQYV. In nucleotides, the CDR3 is TGTGCCAGCAGCTTGGAGGATAGCGGGGCCTACGAGCAGTACGTC.